One sample yielded the 7 T cell receptor beta chains listed below, sequenced in a study of blood T cells in healthy people across ages. Primers used in a second PCR of roughly 7 to 11 cycles were a sample-barcoded 5' primer and a J-beta primer mix. TCRdb reprocessed the 5' RACE reads via MiXCR and lists one record per CDR3 protein. The table has around 970,000 distinct CDR3 sequences, roughly half seen once. The source material was blood. Source of these receptors: a woman aged 55 to 70 in good health.

The J gene is TRBJ2-5, the V gene TRBV6-2 or TRBV6-3, with 9 positions matching TRBD2. The V segment lost 6 bases and the J segment 5 bases; nucleotides outside the gene matches: 10. CDR1 is MNHEY and CDR2 is SVGEGT in the germline V gene. The CDR3 totals 15 residues. The CDR3 DNA reads as TGTGCCAGCAGGCGGGGGGTAGCGGGAGCGGAGACCCAGTACTTC. The encoded protein is CASRRGVAGAETQYF.

The gene calls are TRBV2 and TRBJ2-7, with 8 positions matching TRBD1. J gave up 2 bases and V 5 bases, and 5 bases lay outside the gene matches. This CDR3 has 14 residues. Germline loops: CDR1 SNHLY, CDR2 FYNNEI. CDR3 DNA: TGTGCCAGCAGTCCGGGACAGGAGGCCTACGAGCAGTACTTC. The encoded protein is CASSPGQEAYEQYF.

The chain is built from TRBV6-2 or TRBV6-3 and TRBJ2-5, with 9 bases lining up with TRBD2. V trimming: 9 bases; J trimming: 5 bases; junction bases outside the gene matches: 7. The CDR3 loop spans 13 amino acids. CDR1 and CDR2 from the germline V gene are MNHEY and SVGEGT. CDR3 sequence (DNA): TGTGCCAGTCTAAGGAGCGGGAGGGAGACCCAGTACTTC. This translates into CASLRSGRETQYF.

The V and J genes are TRBV14 and TRBJ2-4; D is possibly TRBD1 or TRBD2 (5 bases each). Germline V gene sequence: CDR1 SGHDN, CDR2 FVKESK. The V gene lost 0 bases and the J gene lost 15 bases, with 18 bases spanning the gap. CDR3 length: 14 residues. CDR3 residues: CASSQDYAGTSRYF. CDR3 DNA: TGTGCCAGCAGCCAAGATTACGCAGGGACGAGTAGGTACTTC. The full variable domain, its missing parts supplied by reference TRBV14 and TRBJ2-4, is EAGVTQFPSHSVIEKGQTVTLRCDPISGHDNLYWYRRVMGKEIKFLLHFVKESKQDESGMPNNRFLAERTGGTYSTLKVQPAELEDSGVYFCASSQDYAGTSRYFGAGTRLSVL.

The chain joins TRBV5-1 to TRBJ2-1, with 10 bases matching TRBD2. This CDR3 is built from 15 residues. V lost 4 bases and J lost 3; bases outside the gene matches: 4. Looked up from germline, CDR1 is SGHRS and CDR2 is YFSETQ. The CDR3 region has the DNA TGCGCCAGCAGCCCAAGCGGGGGGGGCTACAATGAGCAGTTCTTC. This gives the protein CASSPSGGGYNEQFF.

This chain links TRBV15 with TRBJ2-7, with D perhaps TRBD1 (6 bases). Germline V lookup: CDR1 LNHNV, CDR2 YYDKDF (reference sequence). Trimming took 0 bases from V and 0 from J, leaving 15 bases between them. The CDR3 consists of 17 residues. CDR3 coding DNA: TGTGCCACCAGCAGAGATAGGCCGGGACACCCCTCCTACGAGCAGTACTTC. The encoded protein is CATSRDRPGHPSYEQYF. The variable domain in full, completed from reference TRBV15 and TRBJ2-7, reads DAMVIQNPRYQVTQFGKPVTLSCSQTLNHNVMYWYQQKSSQAPKLLFHYYDKDFNNEADTPDNFQSRRPNTSFCFLDIRSPGLGDTAMYLCATSRDRPGHPSYEQYFGPGTRLTVT.

About this clonotype: One end of the junction fails to match germline, which may point to a read error. The chain is built from TRBV10-3 and TRBJ2-3; D is unresolved. Germline V lookup: CDR1 ENHRY, CDR2 SYGVKD. CDR3 length: 16 amino acids. The CDR3, as DNA: TGTGCCATCAGTGAGCAGGCGGAGACCAGCACAAATACGCAGTATTTT. Translated, it gives CAISEQAETSTNTQYF.